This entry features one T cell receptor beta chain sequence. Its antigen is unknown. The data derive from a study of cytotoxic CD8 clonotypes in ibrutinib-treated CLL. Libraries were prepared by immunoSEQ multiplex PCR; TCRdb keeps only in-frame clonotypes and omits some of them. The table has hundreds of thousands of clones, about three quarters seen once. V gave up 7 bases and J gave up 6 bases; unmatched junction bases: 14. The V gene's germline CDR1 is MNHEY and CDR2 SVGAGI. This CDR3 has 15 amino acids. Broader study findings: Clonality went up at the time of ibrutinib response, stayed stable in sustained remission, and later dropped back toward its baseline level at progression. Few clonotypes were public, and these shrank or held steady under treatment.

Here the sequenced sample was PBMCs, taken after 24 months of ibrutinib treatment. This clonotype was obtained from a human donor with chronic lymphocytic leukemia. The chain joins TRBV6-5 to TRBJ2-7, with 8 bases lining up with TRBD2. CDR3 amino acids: CASTMVTSVGREQYF. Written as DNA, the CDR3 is TGTGCCAGCACCATGGTGACTAGCGTTGGCCGCGAGCAGTACTTC.